These 20 T cell receptor beta chains were sequenced from one sample in a study of regulatory T cells in long-lasting Graves disease. The sample's time point: newly diagnosed GD, antithyroid drugs for less than 3 months. RNA isolated from PBMCs was used to make the TCR library. Both iRepertoire HTBI primers and Arm-PCR of CDR3 regions were used to build the TCR beta libraries. TCRdb re-derived calls from the multiplex PCR reads in MiXCR, one entry per CDR3 protein. Here the sample spans 350,000 to 550,000 distinct CDR3 sequences, around 13% being singletons. The same sample was also used in a study of T cells in Graves' hyperthyroidism and ophthalmopathy.

This specimen consisted of peripheral blood mononuclear cells (PBMCs), obtained at new diagnosis, from a patient treated with antithyroid drugs. The receptor set was obtained from a woman between 50 and 59 years old with Graves disease.

This clonotype has a count of ten or more. V and J are TRBV28 and TRBJ2-3, with 7 bases that match TRBD1. Trimming removed 7 bases from V and 0 bases from J; junction bases left unmatched: 4. The germline V gene has CDR1 MDHEN and CDR2 SYDVKM. The CDR3 is 14 residues long. The CDR3 DNA is TGTGCCAGCACCACAGGGGCCAGCACAGATACGCAGTATTTT. Its protein is CASTTGASTDTQYF.

Details on this clonotype: This may stem from a read error, because a much larger clone lies one nucleotide away. This chain links TRBV6-5 with TRBJ1-1; D not certain. The CDR3 length is 18 residues. The V gene's germline CDR1 is MNHEY and CDR2 SVGAGI. CDR3 protein: CVSSYSLFGVTLNTEAFF. CDR3 nucleotides: TGTGTCAGCAGTTACTCGCTCTTTGGGGTTACCTTGAACACTGAAGCTTTCTTT.

This clonotype was detected ten times or more. The V and J genes are TRBV11-2 and TRBJ1-1; D unclear. CDR1 and CDR2 from the germline V gene are SGHAT and FQNNGV. Trimming stripped 4 bases from V and 7 bases from J, with 13 bases between. The length of the CDR3 is 13 residues. The CDR3 coding sequence is TGTGCCAGCAGCTCTTCGGAACACCTTGAAGCTTTCTTT. Translation gives CASSSSEHLEAFF.

This clonotype was detected ten times or more. For the CDR3, the DNA is TGTGCCATCGAGGACCAGCCCTACGAGCAGTACTTC. Protein: CAIEDQPYEQYF. The V call is TRBV7-3, the J call TRBJ2-7; no firm D call. V shed 10 bases and J shed 2 bases, with 12 bases lying between them. Germline assignment: CDR1 SGHTA and CDR2 FQGTGA. This CDR3 is built from 12 residues.

A few counts support this clonotype. This rearrangement joins TRBV28 to TRBJ2-1; 7 bases are shared with TRBD2. Germline V lookup: CDR1 MDHEN, CDR2 SYDVKM. This CDR3 contains 15 residues. J gave up 3 bases and V 4 bases, and 6 bases lay outside the gene matches. DNA of the CDR3: TGTGCCAGCAGTTCCCCGGGAGGTAACTACAATGAGCAGTTCTTC. This sequence encodes CASSSPGGNYNEQFF.

This clonotype has more than one count but fewer than ten. The junction does not match germline at one end; this may be a read error. The chain recombines TRBV5-1 with TRBJ1-2; a possible D gene is TRBD1 (6 bases). CDR1 and CDR2 (germline): SGHRS, YFSETQ. The CDR3 has 15 amino acids. The CDR3, as DNA: TGCGCTAGCAGTTCTGACAGGTTCATTGGGAATGGCTACACCTTC. It yields the protein CASSSDRFIGNGYTF.

There are many counts of this clonotype. V gene TRBV7-3 combines with J gene TRBJ2-2; D remains ambiguous. CDR3 length: 12 residues. V lost 5 bases and J 7 bases, leaving 8 bases between the germline ends. Germline-derived CDR1 and CDR2 are SGHTA and FQGTGA. CDR3 sequence (DNA): TGTGCCAGCAGCGCCCGAGGCGGGGAGCTGTTTTTT. It encodes CASSARGGELFF. The entire variable domain, with the rest obtained from reference TRBV7-3 and TRBJ2-2, is as follows: GAGVSQTPSNKVTEKGKYVELRCDPISGHTALYWYRQSLGQGPEFLIYFQGTGAADDSGLPNDRFFAVRPEGSVSTLKIQRTERGDSAVYLCASSARGGELFFGEGSRLTVL.

As regards this clonotype: Given a much more abundant clone one base away, this may be a read error. This chain joins TRBV3-1 and TRBJ1-2; no definite D call. Germline CDR1 is LGHDT and CDR2 is YNNKEL (reference sequence). V was cut by 0 bases and J by 4 bases, with 12 bases left in between. The length of the CDR3 is 15 residues. The CDR3 here is CASSQDRWGLYGYTF. For the CDR3, the DNA is TGTGCCAGCAGCCAAGATCGGTGGGGTCTCTATGGCTACACCTTC.

This clonotype was observed many times. The V and J genes are TRBV28 and TRBJ2-3; D might be TRBD2 (6 bases). The V gene lost 5 bases and the J gene lost 0 bases, with 9 bases spanning the gap. Looked up from germline, CDR1 is MDHEN and CDR2 is SYDVKM. This CDR3 spans 14 amino acids. CDR3 region: CASSILASTDTQYF. The CDR3 DNA is TGTGCCAGCAGTATACTAGCTAGCACAGATACGCAGTATTTT.

This chain joins TRBV10-3 and TRBJ2-5; D is perhaps TRBD2 (7 bases). This CDR3 contains 15 residues. V dropped 4 bases and J dropped 2 bases, with 14 bases sitting between them. Germline CDR1 reads ENHRY; CDR2 reads SYGVKD. The CDR3 protein is CAISGSAGAQETQYF. Written as DNA, the CDR3 is TGTGCCATCAGTGGTTCTGCGGGGGCGCAAGAGACCCAGTACTTC.

The chain employs TRBV11-2 and TRBJ1-5; D gene unclear. Trimming took off 1 base at V and 1 base at J, with 8 bases between the two ends. CDR1 and CDR2 (germline): SGHAT, FQNNGV. The CDR3 loop spans 15 amino acids. The chain's CDR3 is CASSLVAGSNQPQHF. In nucleotides, the CDR3 is TGTGCCAGCAGCTTAGTGGCGGGGAGCAATCAGCCCCAGCATTTT. Based on the CDR3 plus reference TRBV11-2 and TRBJ1-5, the full variable domain is EAGVAQSPRYKIIEKRQSVAFWCNPISGHATLYWYQQILGQGPKLLIQFQNNGVVDDSQLPKDRFSAERLKGVDSTLKIQPAKLEDSAVYLCASSLVAGSNQPQHFGDGTRLSIL.

This clonotype has more than one count but fewer than ten. The genes are TRBV6-1 and TRBJ2-1, with 9 bases identical to TRBD1. Trimming removed 6 bases from V and 9 bases from J; junction bases left unmatched: 9. The CDR3 contains 14 residues. Germline loops: CDR1 MNHNS, CDR2 SASEGT. Here the CDR3 reads CASRSNRGLGEQFF. The CDR3, as DNA: TGTGCCAGCAGAAGTAACAGGGGGCTCGGTGAGCAGTTCTTC.

The chain links TRBV18 to TRBJ1-6; D may be TRBD1 (5 bases). This CDR3 has 17 amino acids. Germline V gives CDR1 KGHSH, CDR2 LQKENI. With 1 base removed from V and 8 bases from J, the gap between germline ends came to 18 bases. This chain's CDR3 is CASSPRPDKGRYSPLHF. For the CDR3, the DNA is TGTGCCAGCTCACCACGGCCGGATAAGGGGCGGTATTCACCCCTCCACTTT.

Comments on this clonotype: This may be a read error, as it is one base from a much larger clone. This rearrangement joins TRBV20-1 to TRBJ1-5; the match to TRBD1 covers 9 bases. With V trimmed by 3 bases and J by 14 bases, 17 bases remained unmatched. There are 15 residues in the CDR3. Germline assignment: CDR1 DFQATT and CDR2 SNEGSKA (reference sequence). In DNA, the CDR3 is TGCAGTGCTAGCCAGCCAAGGGACAGGGCGTTTTTGGAGCATTTT. The encoded protein is CSASQPRDRAFLEHF.

This clonotype has only a few counts. J is TRBJ1-5 and V is TRBV2; tentatively, D is TRBD1 (6 bases). Trimming removed 7 bases at V and 5 bases at J, with 9 bases between. The length of the CDR3 is 12 residues. Germline V lookup: CDR1 SNHLY, CDR2 FYNNEI. In nucleotides, the CDR3 is TGTGCCAGCACCGAGGGGGATCAGCCCCAGCATTTT. Translating gives CASTEGDQPQHF. Full variable domain (missing parts from reference TRBV2 and TRBJ1-5): EPEVTQTPSHQVTQMGQEVILRCVPISNHLYFYWYRQILGQKVEFLVSFYNNEISEKSEIFDDQFSVERPDGSNFTLKIRSTKLEDSAMYFCASTEGDQPQHFGDGTRLSIL.

There are a few counts of this clonotype. The rearrangement uses TRBV29-1 and TRBJ2-5; D tentatively reads TRBD1 or TRBD2 (5 bases each). The CDR3 sequence is 13 residues long. Germline loops: CDR1 SQVTM, CDR2 ANQGSEA. V lost 6 bases and J lost 5, with 16 bases in between. CDR3 in amino acids: CSVVAVGDETQYF. In nucleotides, the CDR3 is TGCAGCGTCGTGGCAGTCGGGGACGAGACCCAGTACTTC.

The J gene is TRBJ1-1, the V gene TRBV5-1; the D gene is possibly TRBD1 (5 bases). CDR3 size: 14 residues. Per the germline V gene, CDR1 is SGHRS and CDR2 is YFSETQ. V dropped 4 bases and J dropped 2 bases, with 12 bases sitting between them. The CDR3 reads CASSMDMSNTEAFF. As DNA, the CDR3 is TGCGCCAGCAGCATGGACATGAGTAACACTGAAGCTTTCTTT.

The V gene is TRBV7-3, the J gene TRBJ1-1; 11 nucleotides line up with TRBD1. V was pared by 5 bases and J by 5 bases, with 7 bases of the junction left unmatched. The CDR3 has 15 residues. Looked up from germline, CDR1 is SGHTA and CDR2 is FQGTGA. The CDR3 here is CASSRTGGGGTEAFF. For the CDR3, the DNA is TGTGCCAGCAGCCGGACAGGGGGCGGAGGGACTGAAGCTTTCTTT.

This clonotype was observed a few times. The rearrangement uses TRBV14 and TRBJ2-1; 8 bases agree with TRBD2. The ends lost 0 bases at V and 8 bases at J; junction bases unmatched: 6. The V gene's germline CDR1 is SGHDN and CDR2 FVKESK. This CDR3 has 15 residues. CDR3 nucleotide sequence: TGTGCCAGCAGCCAAGAAACGGGAGGGTGGTATGAGCAGTTCTTC. Protein sequence: CASSQETGGWYEQFF.

The V and J genes are TRBV4-1 and TRBJ2-5, with a possible D match to TRBD2 (6 bases). Deletions cut 0 bases from V and 1 base from J, with 12 bases between. CDR3 length: 16 amino acids. Germline lookup yields CDR1 MGHRA and CDR2 YSYEKL. The CDR3 loop is CASSQDLAGFQETQYF. The CDR3 DNA sequence: TGCGCCAGCAGCCAAGATCTCGCGGGATTCCAAGAGACCCAGTACTTC.